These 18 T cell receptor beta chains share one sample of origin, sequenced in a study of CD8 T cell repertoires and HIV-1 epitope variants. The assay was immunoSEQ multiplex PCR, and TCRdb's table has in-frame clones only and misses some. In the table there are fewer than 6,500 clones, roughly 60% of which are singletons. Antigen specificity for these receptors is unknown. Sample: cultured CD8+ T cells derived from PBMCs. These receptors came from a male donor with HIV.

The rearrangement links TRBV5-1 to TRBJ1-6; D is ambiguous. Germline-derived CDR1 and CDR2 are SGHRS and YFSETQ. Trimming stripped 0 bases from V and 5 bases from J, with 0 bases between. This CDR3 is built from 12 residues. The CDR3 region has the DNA TGCGCCAGCAGCTTGGATAATTCACCCCTCCACTTT. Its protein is CASSLDNSPLHF. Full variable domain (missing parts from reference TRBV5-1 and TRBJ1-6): KAGVTQTPRYLIKTRGQQVTLSCSPISGHRSVSWYQQTPGQGLQFLFEYFSETQRNKGNFPGRFSGRQFSNSRSEMNVSTLELGDSALYLCASSLDNSPLHFGNGTRLTVT.

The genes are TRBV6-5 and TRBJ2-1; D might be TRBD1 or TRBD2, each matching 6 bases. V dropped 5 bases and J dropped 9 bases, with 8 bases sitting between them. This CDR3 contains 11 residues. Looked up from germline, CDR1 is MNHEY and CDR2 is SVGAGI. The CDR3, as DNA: TGTGCCAGCAGTGAGGGGGGTGAGCAGTTCTTC. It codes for CASSEGGEQFF.

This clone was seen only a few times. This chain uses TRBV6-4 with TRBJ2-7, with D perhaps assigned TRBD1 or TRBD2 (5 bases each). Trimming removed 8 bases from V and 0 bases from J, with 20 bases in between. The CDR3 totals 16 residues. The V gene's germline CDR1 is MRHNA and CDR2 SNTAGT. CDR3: CASRDGGPYNSYEQYF. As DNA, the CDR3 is TGTGCCAGCCGGGACGGAGGACCCTATAACTCCTACGAGCAGTACTTC.

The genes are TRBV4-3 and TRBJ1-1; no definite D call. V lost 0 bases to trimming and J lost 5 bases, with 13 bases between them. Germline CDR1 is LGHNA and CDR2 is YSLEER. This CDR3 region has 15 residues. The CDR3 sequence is CASSQDGTGMTEAFF. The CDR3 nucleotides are TGCGCCAGCAGCCAAGATGGAACGGGGATGACTGAAGCTTTCTTT.

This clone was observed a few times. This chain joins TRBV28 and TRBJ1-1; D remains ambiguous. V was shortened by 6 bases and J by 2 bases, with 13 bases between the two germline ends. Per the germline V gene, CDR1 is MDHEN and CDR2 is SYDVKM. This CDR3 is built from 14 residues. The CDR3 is CASSLLRFNTEAFF. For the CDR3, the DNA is TGTGCCAGCAGCCTCCTTCGATTTAACACTGAAGCTTTCTTT.

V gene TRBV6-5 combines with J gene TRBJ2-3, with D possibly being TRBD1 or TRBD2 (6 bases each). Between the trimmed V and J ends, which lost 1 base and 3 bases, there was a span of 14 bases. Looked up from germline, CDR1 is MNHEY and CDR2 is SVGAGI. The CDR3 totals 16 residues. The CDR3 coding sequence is TGTGCCAGCAGTTACTTCCCGGGGGCGCAAACAGATACGCAGTATTTT. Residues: CASSYFPGAQTDTQYF.

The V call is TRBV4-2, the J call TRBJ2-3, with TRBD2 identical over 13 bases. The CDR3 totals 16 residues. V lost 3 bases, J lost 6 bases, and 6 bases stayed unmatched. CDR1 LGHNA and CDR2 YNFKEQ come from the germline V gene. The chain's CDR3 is CASSQHRLAGGDTQYF. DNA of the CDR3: TGTGCCAGCAGCCAGCACAGACTAGCGGGGGGTGATACGCAGTATTTT.

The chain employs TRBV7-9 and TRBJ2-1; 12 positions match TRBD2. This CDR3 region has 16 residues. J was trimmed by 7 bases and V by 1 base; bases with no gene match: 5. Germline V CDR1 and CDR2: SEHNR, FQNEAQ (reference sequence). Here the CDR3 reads CASSLVLGTSGNEQFF. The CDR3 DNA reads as TGTGCCAGCAGCTTAGTCCTAGGGACTAGCGGGAATGAGCAGTTCTTC. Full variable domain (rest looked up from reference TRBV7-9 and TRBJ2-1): DTGVSQNPRHKITKRGQNVTFRCDPISEHNRLYWYRQTLGQGPEFLTYFQNEAQLEKSRLLSDRFSAERPKGSFSTLEIQRTEQGDSAMYLCASSLVLGTSGNEQFFGPGTRLTVL.

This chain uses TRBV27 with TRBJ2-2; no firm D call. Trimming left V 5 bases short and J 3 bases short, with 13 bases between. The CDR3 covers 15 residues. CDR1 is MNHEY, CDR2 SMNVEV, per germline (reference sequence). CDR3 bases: TGTGCCAGCAGTCCCGTTGGGTCTGACACCGGGGAGCTGTTTTTT. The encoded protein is CASSPVGSDTGELFF.

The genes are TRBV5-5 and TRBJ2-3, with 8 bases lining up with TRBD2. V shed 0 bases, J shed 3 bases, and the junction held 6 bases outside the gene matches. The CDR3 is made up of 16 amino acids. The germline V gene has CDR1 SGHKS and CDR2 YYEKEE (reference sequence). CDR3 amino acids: CASSLGSSGSTDTQYF. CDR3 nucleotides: TGTGCCAGCAGCTTGGGTTCGAGCGGGAGTACAGATACGCAGTATTTT.

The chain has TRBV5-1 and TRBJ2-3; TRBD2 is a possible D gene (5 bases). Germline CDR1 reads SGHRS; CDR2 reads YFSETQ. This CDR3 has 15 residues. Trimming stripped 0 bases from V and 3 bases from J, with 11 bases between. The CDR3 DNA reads TGCGCCAGCAGCTTGGAGGTAGCGTGGACAGATACGCAGTATTTT. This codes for CASSLEVAWTDTQYF.

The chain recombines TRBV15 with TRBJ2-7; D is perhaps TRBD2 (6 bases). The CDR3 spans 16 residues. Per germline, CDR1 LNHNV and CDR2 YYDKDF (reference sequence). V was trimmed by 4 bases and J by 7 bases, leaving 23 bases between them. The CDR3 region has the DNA TGTGCCACCAGCACCCCCGGGGAGGCTGGGAAGAGGGAGCAGTACTTC. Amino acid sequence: CATSTPGEAGKREQYF.

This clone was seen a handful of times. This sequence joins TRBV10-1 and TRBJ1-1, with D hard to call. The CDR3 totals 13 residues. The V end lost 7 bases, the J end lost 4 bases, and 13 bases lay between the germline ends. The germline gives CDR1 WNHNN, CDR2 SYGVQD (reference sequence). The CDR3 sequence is CASNSGSATEAFF. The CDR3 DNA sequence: TGCGCCAGCAATTCGGGATCTGCCACTGAAGCTTTCTTT.

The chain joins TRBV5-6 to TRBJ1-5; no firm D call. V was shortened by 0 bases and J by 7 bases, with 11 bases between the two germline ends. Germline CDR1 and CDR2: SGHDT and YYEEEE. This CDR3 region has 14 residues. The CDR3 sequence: CASSLAEARQPQHF. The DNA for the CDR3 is TGTGCCAGCAGCTTGGCCGAGGCCCGACAGCCCCAGCATTTT.

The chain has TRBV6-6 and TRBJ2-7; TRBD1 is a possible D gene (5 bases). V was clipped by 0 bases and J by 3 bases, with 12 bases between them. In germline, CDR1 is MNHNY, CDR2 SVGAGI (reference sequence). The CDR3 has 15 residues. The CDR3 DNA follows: TGTGCCAGCAGTTACTCGCCAGGGTTAGACTACGAGCAGTACTTC. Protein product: CASSYSPGLDYEQYF.

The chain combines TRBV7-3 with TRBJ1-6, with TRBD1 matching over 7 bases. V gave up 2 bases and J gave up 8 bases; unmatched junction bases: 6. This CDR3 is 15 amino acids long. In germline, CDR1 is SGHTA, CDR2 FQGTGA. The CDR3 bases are TGTGCCAGCAGCTTACAGGGGGGAGTGGATTCACCCCTCCACTTT. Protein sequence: CASSLQGGVDSPLHF.

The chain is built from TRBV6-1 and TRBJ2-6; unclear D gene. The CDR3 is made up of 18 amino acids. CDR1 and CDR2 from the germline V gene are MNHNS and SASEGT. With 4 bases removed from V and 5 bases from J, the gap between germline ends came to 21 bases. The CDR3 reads CASSVNSWEQSRANVLTF. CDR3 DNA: TGTGCCAGCAGTGTCAACTCGTGGGAACAAAGTCGGGCCAACGTCCTGACTTTC.

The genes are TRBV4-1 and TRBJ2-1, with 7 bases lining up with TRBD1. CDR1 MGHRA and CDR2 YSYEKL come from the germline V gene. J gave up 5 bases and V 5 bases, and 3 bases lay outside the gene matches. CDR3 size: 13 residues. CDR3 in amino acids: CASSLGQNNEQFF. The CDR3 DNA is TGCGCCAGCAGCTTGGGACAGAACAATGAGCAGTTCTTC.